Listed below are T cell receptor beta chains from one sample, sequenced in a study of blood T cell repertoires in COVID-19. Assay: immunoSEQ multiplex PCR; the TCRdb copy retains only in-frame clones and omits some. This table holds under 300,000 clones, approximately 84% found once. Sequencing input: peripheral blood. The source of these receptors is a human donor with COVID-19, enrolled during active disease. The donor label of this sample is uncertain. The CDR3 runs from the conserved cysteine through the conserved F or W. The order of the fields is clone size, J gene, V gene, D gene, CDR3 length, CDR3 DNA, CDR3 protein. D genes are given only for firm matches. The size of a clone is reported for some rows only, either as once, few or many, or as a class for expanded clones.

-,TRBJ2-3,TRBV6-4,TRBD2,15,TGTGCCAGCAGTGACGCCAGCGGGAGTTCAGATACGCAGTATTTT,CASSDASGSSDTQYF
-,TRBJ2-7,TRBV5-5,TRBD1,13,TGTGCCAGCAGCAGGACAGGGTCCTACGAGCAGTACTTC,CASSRTGSYEQYF
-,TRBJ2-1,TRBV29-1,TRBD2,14,TGCAGCGTCCAGACTAGCGGGAGGAACAATGAGCAGTTCTTC,CSVQTSGRNNEQFF
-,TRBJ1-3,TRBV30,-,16,TGTGCCTGGAGTGAAGGCAGGGGAGCCTCTGGAAACACCATATATTTT,CAWSEGRGASGNTIYF
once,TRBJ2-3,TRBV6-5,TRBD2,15,TGTGCCAGCAGGAGACTAGCAGGTAGCACAGATACGCAGTATTTT,CASRRLAGSTDTQYF
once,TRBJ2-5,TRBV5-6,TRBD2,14,TGTGCCAGCAGCACGGGACTAGCGGAGGAGACCCAGTACTTC,CASSTGLAEETQYF
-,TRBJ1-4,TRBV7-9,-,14,TGTGCCAGCAGCTTAGAGCGGTTTGATGAAAAACTGTTTTTT,CASSLERFDEKLFF
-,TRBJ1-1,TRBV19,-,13,TGTGCCAGTAGTACCGCGATGAACACTGAAGCTTTCTTT,CASSTAMNTEAFF
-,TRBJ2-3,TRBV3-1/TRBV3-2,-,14,TGTGCCAGCAGCCAAGACAGCGCCTCAGATACGCAGTATTTT,CASSQDSASDTQYF
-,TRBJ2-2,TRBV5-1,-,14,TGCGCCAGCAGCTTCGGACATAGTACCGGGGAGCTGTTTTTT,CASSFGHSTGELFF
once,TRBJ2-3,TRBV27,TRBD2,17,TGTGCCAGCCGCCTGGGGGGATACGGGAGGATGACAGATACGCAGTATTTT,CASRLGGYGRMTDTQYF
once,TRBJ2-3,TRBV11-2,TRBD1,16,TGTGCCAGCAGCTACGCAGGGAGACAGGGGGCAGATACGCAGTATTTT,CASSYAGRQGADTQYF
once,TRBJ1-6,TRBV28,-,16,TGTGCCAGCAGTTTAAGGGGAGGTGGAGGTAATTCACCCCTCCACTTT,CASSLRGGGGNSPLHF
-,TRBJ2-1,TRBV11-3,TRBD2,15,TGTGCCAGCAGCTTACGCGGGAGCTCCTACAATGAGCAGTTCTTC,CASSLRGSSYNEQFF
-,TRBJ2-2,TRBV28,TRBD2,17,TGTGCCAGCAGTTTATCCCTAGCGGGAGGGCCCGGCGGGGAGCTGTTTTTT,CASSLSLAGGPGGELFF
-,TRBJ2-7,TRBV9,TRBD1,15,TGTGCCAGCAGCGTAGCGGGACAGGGCTCCTACGAGCAGTACTTC,CASSVAGQGSYEQYF
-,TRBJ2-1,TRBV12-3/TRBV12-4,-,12,TGTGCCAGCAGTCCGGGTGACAATGAGCAGTTCTTC,CASSPGDNEQFF
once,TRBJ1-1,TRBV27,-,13,TGTGCCAGCAGAACAGGGTTTGGGGCTGAAGCTTTCTTT,CASRTGFGAEAFF
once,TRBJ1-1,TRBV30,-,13,TGTGCCTGGAGTCGGCAGGGTGGATCTGAAGCTTTCTTT,CAWSRQGGSEAFF
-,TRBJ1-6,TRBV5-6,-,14,TGTGCCAGCAGCTTCAACCCCGGGAATTCACCCCTCCACTTT,CASSFNPGNSPLHF
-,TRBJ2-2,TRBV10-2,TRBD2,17,TGCGCCAGCGGAGCTCAGGGACTAGCAGACTACACCGGGGAGCTGTTTTTT,CASGAQGLADYTGELFF
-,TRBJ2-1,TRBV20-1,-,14,TGCAGTGCTAGTACGGGGGAGCGCTACAATGAGCAGTTCTTC,CSASTGERYNEQFF
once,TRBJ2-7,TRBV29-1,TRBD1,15,TGCAGCGTTGAAGCCTGGACAGGCCCTAGAGGGGAGCAGTACTTC,CSVEAWTGPRGEQYF
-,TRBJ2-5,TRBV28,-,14,TGTGCCAGCAGTTTGAGACAGGACATAGAGACCCAGTACTTC,CASSLRQDIETQYF
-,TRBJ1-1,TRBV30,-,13,TGTGCCTGGAGACAGGATCCGAACACTGAAGCTTTCTTT,CAWRQDPNTEAFF
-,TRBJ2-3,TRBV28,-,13,TGTGCCAGCAGTAACCAGGGATCAGATACGCAGTATTTT,CASSNQGSDTQYF
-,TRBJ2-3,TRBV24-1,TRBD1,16,TGTGCCACCAGTGATCGAGGCGACAGGGTGACAGATACGCAGTATTTT,CATSDRGDRVTDTQYF
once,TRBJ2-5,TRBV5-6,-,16,TGTGCCAGCAGTTCGATCACCAGGACAGAAGCCGAGACCCAGTACTTC,CASSSITRTEAETQYF
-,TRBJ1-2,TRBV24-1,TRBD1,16,TGTGCCACCAGTGATCCCGCGGGGACAGGCGACTATGGCTACACCTTC,CATSDPAGTGDYGYTF
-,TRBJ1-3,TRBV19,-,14,TGTGCCAGCCGGGACACCCCCTTATCCGGCACCATATATTTT,CASRDTPLSGTIYF
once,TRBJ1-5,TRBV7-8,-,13,TGTGCCAGCAGCTTAGTAGTCAATCAGCCCCAGCATTTT,CASSLVVNQPQHF
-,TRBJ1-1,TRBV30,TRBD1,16,TGTGCCTGGGAACCCAGGGACAGGGCCGGGAACACTGAAGCTTTCTTT,CAWEPRDRAGNTEAFF
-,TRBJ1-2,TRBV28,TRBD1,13,TGTGCCAGCAGTCCGCAACAGGGGGCAGGCTACACCTTC,CASSPQQGAGYTF
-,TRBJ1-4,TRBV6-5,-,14,TGTGCCAGCAGCCCCGACGGGGTTGGCGAAAAACTGTTTTTT,CASSPDGVGEKLFF
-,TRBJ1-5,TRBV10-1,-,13,TGCGCCAGCAGTGAGACCAGGTACCAGCCCCAGCATTTT,CASSETRYQPQHF
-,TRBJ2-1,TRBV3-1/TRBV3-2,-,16,TGTGCCAGCAGCCTTGGGGTGGGGCCAAATGGGAATGAGCAGTTCTTC,CASSLGVGPNGNEQFF
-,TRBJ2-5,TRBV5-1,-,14,TGCGCCAGCAGCTTGCAGGTGGGGAGAGAGACCCAGTACTTC,CASSLQVGRETQYF
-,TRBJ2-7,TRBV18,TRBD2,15,TGTGCCAGCTCACCATCAAGCGGGGCTTTCTACGAGCAGTACTTC,CASSPSSGAFYEQYF
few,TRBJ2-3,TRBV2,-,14,TGTGCCAGCATTTGGGGCCCGAGCACAGATACGCAGTATTTT,CASIWGPSTDTQYF
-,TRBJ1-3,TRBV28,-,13,TGTGCCAGCAGTTTACTAGCTGGAAACACCATATATTTT,CASSLLAGNTIYF
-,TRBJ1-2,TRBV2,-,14,TGTGCCAGCGCAATGACAGTGCCCTACTATGGCTACACCTTC,CASAMTVPYYGYTF
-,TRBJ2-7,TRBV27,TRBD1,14,TGTGCCAGCAGGCCACAGGGGGCTCGCTACGAGCAGTACTTC,CASRPQGARYEQYF
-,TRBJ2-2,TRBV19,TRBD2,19,TGTGCCAGTAGTAGAGGAGGACTAGCGTTCTTTACGAACACCGGGGAGCTGTTTTTT,CASSRGGLAFFTNTGELFF
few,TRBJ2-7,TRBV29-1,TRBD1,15,TGCAGCGTTGAAGACGAGGGACAGGGCCCCTACGAGCAGTACTTC,CSVEDEGQGPYEQYF
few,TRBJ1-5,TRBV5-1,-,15,TGCGCCAGCAGCTTGGGGGACTCGTCTAATCAGCCCCAGCATTTT,CASSLGDSSNQPQHF
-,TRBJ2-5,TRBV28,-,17,TGTGCCAGCAGTTTATTAACCCTAGCGCCAGTGAAAGAGACCCAGTACTTC,CASSLLTLAPVKETQYF
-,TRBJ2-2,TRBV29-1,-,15,TGCAGCGTCCGTTGGGGGGTAGAGAGGACCGGGGAGCTGTTTTTT,CSVRWGVERTGELFF
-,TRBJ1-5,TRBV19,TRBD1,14,TGTGCCGCATCGGGGACAGGAGGCAATCAGCCCCAGCATTTT,CAASGTGGNQPQHF
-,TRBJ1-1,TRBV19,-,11,TGTGCCAGTAGTACCCGAGTAGCGGCTTTCTTT,CASSTRVAAFF
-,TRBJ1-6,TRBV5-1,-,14,TGCGCCAGCAGCCCCGACAGTAATAATTCACCCCTCCACTTT,CASSPDSNNSPLHF
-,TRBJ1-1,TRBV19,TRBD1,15,TGTGCCAGTAGTCCAGGACAGGGAGGGAGAACTGAAGCTTTCTTT,CASSPGQGGRTEAFF
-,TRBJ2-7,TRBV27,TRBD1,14,TGTGCCAGCAGCCGGGACAGACTAATAGGGGAGCAGTACTTC,CASSRDRLIGEQYF